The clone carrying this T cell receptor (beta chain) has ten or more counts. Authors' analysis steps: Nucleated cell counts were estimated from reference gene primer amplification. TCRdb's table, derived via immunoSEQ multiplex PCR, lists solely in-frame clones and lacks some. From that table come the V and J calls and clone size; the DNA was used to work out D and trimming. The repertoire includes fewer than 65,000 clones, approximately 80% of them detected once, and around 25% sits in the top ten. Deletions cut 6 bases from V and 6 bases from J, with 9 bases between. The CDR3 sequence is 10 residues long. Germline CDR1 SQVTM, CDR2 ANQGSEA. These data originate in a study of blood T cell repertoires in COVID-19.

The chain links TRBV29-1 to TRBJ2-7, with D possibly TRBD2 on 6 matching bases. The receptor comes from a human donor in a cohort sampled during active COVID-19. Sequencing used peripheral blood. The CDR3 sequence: CSVYGGEQYF. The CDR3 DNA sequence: TGCAGCGTATACGGGGGCGAGCAGTACTTC.